Presented here are 29 T cell receptor beta chains from one specimen sequenced in a study of blood T cell repertoires in COVID-19. Assay: immunoSEQ multiplex PCR; the TCRdb copy retains only in-frame clones and omits some. Seen here are 57,000 or so clones, 85% to 90% observed once, and the top ten hold about a fifth. The source material was peripheral blood. These receptors all come from a woman in her forties or fifties with active or convalescent COVID-19.

The table lists this clone with a count of one. This chain links TRBV6-4 with TRBJ2-2, with a tentative D call TRBD1 (6 bases). Germline V CDR1 and CDR2: MRHNA, SNTAGT. The V gene lost 0 bases and the J gene lost 5 bases, with 7 bases spanning the gap. This CDR3 spans 14 amino acids. The CDR3 sequence is CASSDSGQTGELFF. DNA of the CDR3: TGTGCCAGCAGTGACTCGGGACAAACCGGGGAGCTGTTTTTT.

This clone came up once. The J gene is TRBJ2-2, the V gene TRBV12-5; 8 nucleotides agree with TRBD1. In germline, CDR1 is LGHNT, CDR2 FRNRAP. J gave up 6 bases and V 1 base, and 4 bases lay outside the gene matches. CDR3 length: 15 amino acids. This chain's CDR3 is CASGLDRGLSGELFF. The CDR3 DNA reads as TGTGCTAGTGGTTTGGACAGGGGGTTATCCGGGGAGCTGTTTTTT.

The genes are TRBV7-3 and TRBJ2-1, with D maybe TRBD2 (6 bases). The CDR3 length is 15 residues. The V and J ends lost 6 bases and 6 bases respectively, with 18 bases between them. The V gene's germline CDR1 is SGHTA and CDR2 FQGTGA. The CDR3 here is CASSQGAGWPNEQFF. In DNA, the CDR3 is TGTGCCAGCAGTCAAGGGGCGGGATGGCCCAATGAGCAGTTCTTC.

The rearrangement joins TRBV15 to TRBJ2-5; D unclear. CDR1 and CDR2 (germline): LNHNV, YYDKDF (reference sequence). V dropped 3 bases and J dropped 5 bases, with 4 bases sitting between them. The CDR3 loop spans 11 amino acids. The CDR3 DNA follows: TGTGCCACCAGCAGGCGGGAGACCCAGTACTTC. Protein product: CATSRRETQYF.

This clone was recorded a few times. J is TRBJ2-1 and V is TRBV7-8; no reliable D call. From germline, CDR1 is SGHVS and CDR2 FQNEAQ. The CDR3 contains 15 residues. The V end lost 5 bases, the J end lost 0 bases, and 11 bases lay between the germline ends. The CDR3 loop is CASSRGVNSYNEQFF. CDR3 sequence (DNA): TGTGCCAGCAGCCGAGGAGTTAACTCCTACAATGAGCAGTTCTTC.

V and J are TRBV7-8 and TRBJ2-1, with D possibly matching TRBD1 (5 bases). Germline CDR1 SGHVS, CDR2 FQNEAQ. V lost 2 bases and J lost 4, with 24 bases in between. This CDR3 is 19 amino acids long. CDR3 coding DNA: TGTGCCAGCAGCTTAATTCCAAGGGGCCCGACGAATCTTTACAATGAGCAGTTCTTC. It yields the protein CASSLIPRGPTNLYNEQFF.

This clone was detected only once. The chain employs TRBV5-6 and TRBJ2-7, with 9 bases aligning to TRBD2. The V gene end was trimmed by 1 base and the J gene end by 6 bases; junction bases not matched to a gene: 11. This CDR3 comprises 16 residues. The germline V gene encodes CDR1 SGHDT and CDR2 YYEEEE. The CDR3 is CASSLSWREGGGEQYF. For the CDR3, the DNA is TGTGCCAGCAGCTTGAGTTGGCGGGAGGGAGGCGGCGAGCAGTACTTC. The full variable domain, rest sourced from reference TRBV5-6 and TRBJ2-7, is DAGVTQSPTHLIKTRGQQVTLRCSPKSGHDTVSWYQQALGQGPQFIFQYYEEEERQRGNFPDRFSGHQFPNYSSELNVNALLLGDSALYLCASSLSWREGGGEQYFGPGTRLTVT.

J is TRBJ1-5 and V is TRBV2; 7 nucleotides match TRBD1. The CDR3 covers 16 residues. The germline gives CDR1 SNHLY, CDR2 FYNNEI. V shed 4 bases, J shed 1 base, and the junction held 7 bases outside the gene matches. The CDR3 here is CASSGYRGGSNQPQHF. The CDR3 DNA follows: TGTGCCAGCAGTGGATACAGGGGAGGAAGCAATCAGCCCCAGCATTTT. The full variable domain, rest sourced from reference TRBV2 and TRBJ1-5, is EPEVTQTPSHQVTQMGQEVILRCVPISNHLYFYWYRQILGQKVEFLVSFYNNEISEKSEIFDDQFSVERPDGSNFTLKIRSTKLEDSAMYFCASSGYRGGSNQPQHFGDGTRLSIL.

This clone was counted a single time. The V and J genes are TRBV20-1 and TRBJ2-3; D is uncertain. Deletions cut 0 bases from V and 5 bases from J, with 3 bases between. CDR3 length: 11 residues. Germline V gene sequence: CDR1 DFQATT, CDR2 SNEGSKA (reference sequence). For the CDR3, the DNA is TGCAGTGCTAGAGATCAAGATACGCAGTATTTT. Its protein product is CSARDQDTQYF.

This clone was found once. The V gene is TRBV19, the J gene TRBJ2-5; perhaps TRBD2 as D (6 bases). CDR1 is LNHDA, CDR2 SQIVND, per germline (reference sequence). V was cut by 5 bases and J by 3 bases, with 10 bases left in between. The CDR3 extends over 13 amino acids. The CDR3 DNA reads TGTGCCAGTAGTGGGACTGAAAAAGAGACCCAGTACTTC. It specifies CASSGTEKETQYF.

The V gene is TRBV18, the J gene TRBJ2-7; 9 bases map to TRBD1. V shed 5 bases, J shed 6 bases, and the junction held 8 bases outside the gene matches. This CDR3 contains 14 residues. Germline V CDR1 and CDR2: KGHSH, LQKENI. CDR3 sequence (DNA): TGTGCCAGCTCAACCGGACAGGGGAAGGGCGAGCAGTACTTC. Amino acid sequence: CASSTGQGKGEQYF.

The chain uses TRBV5-5 and TRBJ2-2, with 11 bases that match TRBD2. Germline CDR1 is SGHKS and CDR2 is YYEKEE (reference sequence). The length of the CDR3 is 18 residues. V shed 4 bases, J shed 1 base, and the junction held 9 bases outside the gene matches. CDR3 bases: TGTGCCAGCAGCCCCCTTCCAACTAGCGGGGGGAACACCGGGGAGCTGTTTTTT. Encoded protein: CASSPLPTSGGNTGELFF.

The chain links TRBV10-1 to TRBJ1-1; the D gene is possibly TRBD1 (6 bases). The CDR3 is 13 amino acids. Between the trimmed V and J ends, which lost 6 bases and 2 bases, there was a span of 10 bases. In germline, CDR1 is WNHNN, CDR2 SYGVQD (reference sequence). In DNA, the CDR3 is TGCGCCAGCAGGTACAGGGTCAACACTGAAGCTTTCTTT. This encodes CASRYRVNTEAFF.

This clone was observed once. This chain links TRBV12-5 with TRBJ1-1, with a possible D match to TRBD1 (5 bases). Germline CDR1 LGHNT, CDR2 FRNRAP. CDR3 length: 12 amino acids. V was clipped by 7 bases and J by 1 base, with 7 bases between them. CDR3 sequence (DNA): TGTGCTAGTGCCCAGGGGAACACTGAAGCTTTCTTT. Its protein product is CASAQGNTEAFF.

V and J are TRBV20-1 and TRBJ2-7; the match to TRBD2 covers 8 bases. The CDR3 is 14 amino acids. Trimming cost V 5 bases and J 2 bases; bases outside gene matches: 8. CDR1 DFQATT and CDR2 SNEGSKA come from the germline V gene (reference sequence). The CDR3 here is CSAREDGRAYEQYF. In DNA form, the CDR3 reads TGCAGTGCTCGTGAGGACGGGAGGGCCTACGAGCAGTACTTC.

The chain combines TRBV27 with TRBJ1-2; D gene ambiguous. The CDR3 has 18 amino acids. Germline assignment: CDR1 MNHEY and CDR2 SMNVEV (reference sequence). V was pared by 7 bases and J by 2 bases, with 26 bases between. Written as DNA, the CDR3 is TGTGCCAGCACTAGCGCCCCGGGCTCACGATTGTTGAACTATGGCTACACCTTC. Its translation: CASTSAPGSRLLNYGYTF.

The V and J genes are TRBV9 and TRBJ1-2; no reliable D call. V lost 0 bases to trimming and J lost 4 bases, with 4 bases between them. Germline CDR1 and CDR2: SGDLS and YYNGEE. The CDR3 is 12 amino acids. The CDR3 DNA reads TGTGCCAGCAGCGTAGGGAGCTATGGCTACACCTTC. The encoded protein is CASSVGSYGYTF.

The rearrangement links TRBV10-3 to TRBJ2-2; 12 positions agree with TRBD2. Germline V lookup: CDR1 ENHRY, CDR2 SYGVKD. V trimming: 2 bases; J trimming: 6 bases; junction bases outside the gene matches: 10. The CDR3 contains 18 residues. CDR3 coding DNA: TGTGCCATCAGTGAGCCCTTCTCTGGACTAGCGGGACCCGGGGAGCTGTTTTTT. Protein sequence: CAISEPFSGLAGPGELFF.

The chain couples TRBV29-1 to TRBJ2-7; TRBD1 matches 7 bases. Germline V CDR1 and CDR2: SQVTM, ANQGSEA. CDR3 length: 15 amino acids. V dropped 7 bases and J dropped 2; count of bases not matched to a gene: 14. Here the CDR3 reads CSANESGTVPYEQYF. The DNA for the CDR3 is TGCAGCGCTAACGAGTCCGGGACAGTGCCCTACGAGCAGTACTTC.

The chain uses TRBV7-3 and TRBJ2-2; weak D call: TRBD2 (6 bases). The ends were cut back, 5 bases at V and 0 bases at J, with 16 bases in the middle. The length of the CDR3 is 17 residues. The germline V gene encodes CDR1 SGHTA and CDR2 FQGTGA. CDR3 in DNA: TGTGCCAGCAGCCGAATCCCGGGACTGACGAACACCGGGGAGCTGTTTTTT. Amino acid sequence: CASSRIPGLTNTGELFF.

This chain joins TRBV6-5 and TRBJ2-1; maybe TRBD1 (6 bases). This CDR3 is built from 15 residues. CDR1 and CDR2 from the germline V gene are MNHEY and SVGAGI. Trimming left V 0 bases short and J 6 bases short, with 12 bases between. CDR3 DNA sequence: TGTGCCAGCAGTTACTCAGGGGGTACCCCCAATGAGCAGTTCTTC. This gives the protein CASSYSGGTPNEQFF.

V and J are TRBV7-3 and TRBJ1-2; D is unresolved. The CDR3 totals 15 residues. Germline V gives CDR1 SGHTA, CDR2 FQGTGA. V gave up 2 bases and J gave up 6 bases, with 16 bases separating them. The CDR3 is CASSLLPGGIDGYTF. The CDR3 DNA sequence: TGTGCCAGCAGCTTACTTCCAGGTGGAATCGATGGCTACACCTTC.

The V and J genes are TRBV9 and TRBJ2-7, with a tentative D call TRBD1 (7 bases). Germline CDR1 reads SGDLS; CDR2 reads YYNGEE. The CDR3 runs to 21 residues. V was clipped by 0 bases and J by 6 bases, with 34 bases between them. CDR3 in amino acids: CASSVDETGAYSGGGGTEQYF. The CDR3 coding sequence is TGTGCCAGCAGCGTAGACGAGACAGGCGCCTATAGCGGAGGAGGGGGCACCGAGCAGTACTTC.

The rearrangement uses TRBV2 and TRBJ1-1; 7 nucleotides line up with TRBD1. Trimming at V came to 2 bases and at J to 7 bases, leaving 7 bases not matched to a gene. The germline CDR1 and CDR2 sequences are SNHLY and FYNNEI. This CDR3 region has 14 residues. In nucleotides, the CDR3 is TGTGCCAGCAGTGAAAGGGGACAGATATATGAAGCTTTCTTT. Its translation is CASSERGQIYEAFF.

V usage is TRBV5-1 and J usage is TRBJ1-4; TRBD1 might be the D (6 bases). The germline V gene has CDR1 SGHRS and CDR2 YFSETQ. The CDR3 loop spans 18 amino acids. V dropped 0 bases and J dropped 5 bases, with 20 bases sitting between them. The CDR3 is CASSLVPRQGRPNEKLFF. CDR3 in DNA: TGCGCCAGCAGCTTGGTCCCCAGGCAGGGGCGGCCAAATGAAAAACTGTTTTTT.

The chain links TRBV19 to TRBJ2-7; TRBD1 matches at 7 bases. V lost 1 base, J lost 0 bases, and 9 bases stayed unmatched. The CDR3 loop spans 17 amino acids. Germline V gene sequence: CDR1 LNHDA, CDR2 SQIVND (reference sequence). CDR3 amino acids: CASSIGEGGKGSYEQYF. The CDR3 DNA is TGTGCCAGTAGTATAGGGGAAGGGGGCAAGGGCTCCTACGAGCAGTACTTC.

The chain couples TRBV7-9 to TRBJ2-1, with D unresolved. This CDR3 contains 12 residues. Germline lookup yields CDR1 SEHNR and CDR2 FQNEAQ (reference sequence). V lost 5 bases and J lost 8, with 10 bases in between. The chain's CDR3 is CASSPSVHEQFF. For the CDR3, the DNA is TGTGCCAGCAGCCCTAGTGTACATGAGCAGTTCTTC.

This rearrangement joins TRBV12-2 to TRBJ1-2; no check of the table's D call, TRBD1, against the DNA was made. TRBV12-2 is an annotated pseudogene. The CDR3 extends over 13 amino acids. CDR3: CASRRQVHYGYTF. The CDR3 bases are TGTGCAAGTCGCCGTCAGGTCCACTATGGCTACACCTTC.

This clone has only one observation. The chain joins TRBV19 to TRBJ1-2; 7 nucleotides align to TRBD1. The V gene's germline CDR1 is LNHDA and CDR2 SQIVND (reference sequence). After removal of 0 bases from V and 2 bases from J, the junction contained 3 bases not matched to a gene. The CDR3 extends over 15 amino acids. In nucleotides, the CDR3 is TGTGCCAGTAGTATAGATGGACAGGCGAACTATGGCTACACCTTC. Translating it yields CASSIDGQANYGYTF.